This T cell receptor beta chain was captured in a study of shared clonotypes between healthy human individuals. V lost 6 bases and J lost 3, with 15 bases in between. Per germline, CDR1 SGDLS and CDR2 YYNGEE. The CDR3 is made up of 14 amino acids. It was CD45RO-negative cells, positively selected for CCR7, that made up naive CD8 cells, with terminally differentiated effector memory CD45RA+ cells excluded. Using immunoSEQ multiplex PCR, the repertoire was profiled, and TCRdb retains in-frame clones only, with some absent. The sample holds around 620,000 clones, approximately 95% seen once. As concerns this clone: Its antigen is unknown.

Regarding the study as a whole: Several donors held about 5.1% of naive CD4 clonotypes in common.

This TCR was sampled from a woman in her twenties or thirties in good health. The sequencing input was naive CD8+ T cells sorted from blood. The rearrangement links TRBV9 to TRBJ1-1; D may be TRBD1 (6 bases). CDR3 sequence: CASTRKGGDTEAFF. In DNA, the CDR3 is TGTGCCAGCACGCGCAAGGGGGGTGACACTGAAGCTTTCTTT. Full variable domain (rest looked up from reference TRBV9 and TRBJ1-1): DSGVTQTPKHLITATGQRVTLRCSPRSGDLSVYWYQQSLDQGLQFLIQYYNGEERAKGNILERFSAQQFPDLHSELNLSSLELGDSALYFCASTRKGGDTEAFFGQGTRLTVV.